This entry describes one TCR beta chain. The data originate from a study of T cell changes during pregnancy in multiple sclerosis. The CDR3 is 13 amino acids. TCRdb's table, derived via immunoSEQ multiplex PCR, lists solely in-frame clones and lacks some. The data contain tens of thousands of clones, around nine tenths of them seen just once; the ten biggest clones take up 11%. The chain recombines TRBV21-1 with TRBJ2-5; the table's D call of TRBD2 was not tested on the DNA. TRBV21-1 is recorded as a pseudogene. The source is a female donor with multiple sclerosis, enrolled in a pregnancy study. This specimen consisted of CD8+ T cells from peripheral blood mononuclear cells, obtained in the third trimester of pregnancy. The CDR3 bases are TGTGCCAGCAGCAAAGCGGGGGGAAAGACCCAGTACTTC. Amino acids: CASSKAGGKTQYF.